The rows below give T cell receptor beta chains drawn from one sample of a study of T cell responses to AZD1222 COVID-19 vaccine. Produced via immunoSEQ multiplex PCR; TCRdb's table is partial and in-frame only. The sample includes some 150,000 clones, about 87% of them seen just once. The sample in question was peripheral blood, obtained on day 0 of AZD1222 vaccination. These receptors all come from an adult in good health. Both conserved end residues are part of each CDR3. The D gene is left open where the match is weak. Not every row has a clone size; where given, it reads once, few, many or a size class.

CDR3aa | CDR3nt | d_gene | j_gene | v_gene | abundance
CSATDRETQYF | TGCAGTGCTACGGACAGGGAGACCCAGTACTTC | TRBD1 | TRBJ2-5 | TRBV20-1 | .
CAGSREIGLNTEAFF | TGCGCCGGCAGCCGAGAGATAGGGCTGAACACTGAAGCTTTCTTT | . | TRBJ1-1 | TRBV5-1 | .
CASSLVGGDNIQYF | TGCGCCAGCAGCTTGGTCGGGGGCGATAACATTCAGTACTTC | . | TRBJ2-4 | TRBV5-1 | .
CASSRDAGGPYEQYF | TGTGCCAGTAGTCGTGATGCGGGAGGGCCTTACGAGCAGTACTTC | TRBD2 | TRBJ2-7 | TRBV19 | .
CASSGSGQRGSPLHF | TGTGCCAGTAGTGGGTCGGGACAGCGGGGTTCACCCCTCCACTTT | TRBD1 | TRBJ1-6 | TRBV19 | once
CASRLQQNTEAFF | TGTGCCAGCAGACTACAGCAGAACACTGAAGCTTTCTTT | . | TRBJ1-1 | TRBV7-3 | .
CASSPWGYTEAFF | TGTGCCAGCAGCCCGTGGGGTTACACTGAAGCTTTCTTT | . | TRBJ1-1 | TRBV5-4 | .
CASSQIDPNPYEQYF | TGCGCCAGCAGCCAGATCGACCCGAACCCGTACGAGCAGTACTTC | . | TRBJ2-7 | TRBV4-1 | many
CASTPFRGNTEAFF | TGTGCCAGTACCCCCTTTCGTGGGAACACTGAAGCTTTCTTT | . | TRBJ1-1 | TRBV19 | .
CATSGANDWGTEAFF | TGTGCCACCAGCGGTGCCAACGATTGGGGCACTGAAGCTTTCTTT | . | TRBJ1-1 | TRBV15 | .
CASSLGQGAAEAFF | TGTGCCAGCTCATTAGGACAGGGGGCCGCTGAAGCTTTCTTT | TRBD1 | TRBJ1-1 | TRBV18 | .
CASSVGPNTEAFF | TGTGCCAGCAGCGTAGGACCGAACACTGAAGCTTTCTTT | . | TRBJ1-1 | TRBV9 | .
CASARGAKNIQYF | TGTGCCAGCGCGAGGGGGGCCAAAAACATTCAGTACTTC | . | TRBJ2-4 | TRBV12-3/TRBV12-4 | .
CAWSVTKPRGETQYF | TGTGCCTGGAGTGTCACGAAGCCGAGGGGGGAGACCCAGTACTTC | . | TRBJ2-5 | TRBV30 | .
CASSLIPGNSPLHF | TGTGCCAGCAGTTTGATTCCTGGGAATTCACCCCTCCACTTT | . | TRBJ1-6 | TRBV27 | .
CASSLALGLNTEAFF | TGTGCCAGCAGCTTGGCTCTTGGGTTAAACACTGAAGCTTTCTTT | . | TRBJ1-1 | TRBV7-9 | .
CASSRGTEAFF | TGTGCCAGCAGCCGGGGCACTGAAGCTTTCTTT | . | TRBJ1-1 | TRBV6-5 | .
CASSLTGGGRPSQAFF | TGTGCCAGCAGCCTTACGGGTGGGGGGCGCCCGAGTCAGGCTTTCTTT | . | TRBJ1-1 | TRBV7-2 | .
CASSLDRGRGFTYNEQFF | TGTGCCAGCAGCTTAGATCGCGGTCGGGGGTTTACCTACAATGAGCAGTTCTTC | . | TRBJ2-1 | TRBV11-2 | .
CASSQTPSGSSYNEQFF | TGTGCCAGCAGCCAAACACCTAGCGGTAGCTCCTACAATGAGCAGTTCTTC | TRBD2 | TRBJ2-1 | TRBV4-2 | .
CASSLSSGSSYEQYF | TGTGCCAGCAGCTTGAGTAGCGGGAGCTCCTACGAGCAGTACTTC | TRBD2 | TRBJ2-7 | TRBV5-4 | once
CASSLTSGSYNEQFF | TGTGCCAGCAGCCTCACTAGCGGGTCCTACAATGAGCAGTTCTTC | TRBD2 | TRBJ2-1 | TRBV6-2/TRBV6-3 | few
CASSKGQGGGELFF | TGTGCCAGCAGCAAAGGACAGGGCGGCGGGGAGCTGTTTTTT | . | TRBJ2-2 | TRBV21-1 | .
CASSSVGLAAYNEQFF | TGTGCCAGCAGTTCGGTGGGACTAGCGGCCTACAATGAGCAGTTCTTC | TRBD2 | TRBJ2-1 | TRBV28 | .
CASGGYGYTF | TGTGCCAGCGGGGGTTATGGCTACACCTTC | . | TRBJ1-2 | TRBV7-9 | .
CASSLGQYNEQFF | TGTGCCAGCAGCTTGGGGCAGTACAATGAGCAGTTCTTC | . | TRBJ2-1 | TRBV7-9 | .
CASSQDPAGFGTQYF | TGTGCCAGCAGCCAAGATCCCGCAGGGTTTGGGACCCAGTACTTC | . | TRBJ2-5 | TRBV14 | .
CATKASGTYNEQFF | TGTGCCACCAAGGCTAGCGGGACCTACAATGAGCAGTTCTTC | TRBD2 | TRBJ2-1 | TRBV24-1 | .
CASSDYEAGIGNLGPQHF | TGTGCCAGCAGTGACTACGAGGCAGGGATTGGTAATTTAGGGCCCCAGCATTTT | . | TRBJ1-5 | TRBV6-2/TRBV6-3 | .
CASSVPGLLGYTF | TGTGCCAGCAGCGTCCCAGGGCTCCTGGGCTACACCTTC | . | TRBJ1-2 | TRBV13 | once
CASSFTGSYNEQFF | TGTGCCAGCAGCTTCACAGGCTCCTACAATGAGCAGTTCTTC | . | TRBJ2-1 | TRBV5-6 | .
CASWPPGRDTEAFF | TGTGCCAGCTGGCCCCCTGGAAGGGACACTGAAGCTTTCTTT | . | TRBJ1-1 | TRBV6-6 | .
CSVGTGGGETQYF | TGCAGCGTTGGAACAGGGGGCGGGGAGACCCAGTACTTC | TRBD1 | TRBJ2-5 | TRBV29-1 | .
CASSPPNTEAFF | TGCGCCAGCAGCCCGCCGAACACTGAAGCTTTCTTT | . | TRBJ1-1 | TRBV5-1 | .
CASSQSSVGALDLSEQFF | TGCGCCAGCAGTCAATCGAGTGTAGGAGCGTTAGATCTCTCTGAGCAGTTCTTC | . | TRBJ2-1 | TRBV23-1 | .
CASSSRPLHNEQFF | TGTGCCAGCAGCTCTCGCCCTCTGCACAATGAGCAGTTCTTC | . | TRBJ2-1 | TRBV7-9 | .
CASRFSGQGARGYTF | TGTGCCAGCAGATTTTCAGGACAGGGGGCGAGAGGCTACACCTTC | TRBD1 | TRBJ1-2 | TRBV25-1 | .
CASSWVTSGRNEQFF | TGTGCCAGCAGCTGGGTGACTAGCGGGAGAAATGAGCAGTTCTTC | TRBD2 | TRBJ2-1 | TRBV5-6 | .
CAIAGGHHQETQYF | TGTGCCATCGCGGGAGGCCACCACCAAGAGACCCAGTACTTC | TRBD2 | TRBJ2-5 | TRBV24-1 | .
CASSLTAGGSPLHF | TGTGCCAGCAGCTTAACGGCAGGGGGTTCACCCCTCCACTTT | TRBD1 | TRBJ1-6 | TRBV7-3 | .
CATESGGQGALGNTIYF | TGTGCCACCGAAAGCGGTGGGCAGGGGGCATTGGGAAACACCATATATTTT | TRBD1 | TRBJ1-3 | TRBV28 | once
CASSGSGTTDTQYF | TGCGCCAGCAGCGGTAGCGGGACCACAGATACGCAGTATTTT | TRBD2 | TRBJ2-3 | TRBV5-1 | .
CASSSIRRDNSPLHF | TGTGCCAGCAGTTCAATTCGACGGGATAATTCACCCCTCCACTTT | . | TRBJ1-6 | TRBV28 | .
CASSVILGGEQFF | TGTGCCAGCAGCGTCATACTAGGGGGTGAGCAGTTCTTC | . | TRBJ2-1 | TRBV9 | .
CASSLPSQSGLTYEQYF | TGTGCCAGCAGCTTGCCCTCGCAAAGCGGACTAACCTACGAGCAGTACTTC | . | TRBJ2-7 | TRBV7-8 | .
CASSFSGPLEEQYF | TGTGCCAGTAGCTTCTCGGGCCCTCTCGAAGAGCAGTACTTC | . | TRBJ2-7 | TRBV6-5 | .